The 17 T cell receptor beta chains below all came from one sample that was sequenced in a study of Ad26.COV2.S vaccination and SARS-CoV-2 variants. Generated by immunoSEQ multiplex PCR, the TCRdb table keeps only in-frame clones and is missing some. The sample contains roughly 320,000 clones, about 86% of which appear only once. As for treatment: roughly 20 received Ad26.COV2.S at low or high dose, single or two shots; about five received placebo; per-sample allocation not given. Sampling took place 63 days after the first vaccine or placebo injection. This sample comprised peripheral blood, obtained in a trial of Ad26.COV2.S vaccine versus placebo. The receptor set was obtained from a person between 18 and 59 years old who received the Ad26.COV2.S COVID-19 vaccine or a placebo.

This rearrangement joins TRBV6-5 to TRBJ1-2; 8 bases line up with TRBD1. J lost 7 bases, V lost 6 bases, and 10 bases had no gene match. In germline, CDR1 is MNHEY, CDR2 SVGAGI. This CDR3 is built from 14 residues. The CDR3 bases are TGTGCCAGCAGGGACAGGGTTGATCATGGTGGCTACACCTTC. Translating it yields CASRDRVDHGGYTF.

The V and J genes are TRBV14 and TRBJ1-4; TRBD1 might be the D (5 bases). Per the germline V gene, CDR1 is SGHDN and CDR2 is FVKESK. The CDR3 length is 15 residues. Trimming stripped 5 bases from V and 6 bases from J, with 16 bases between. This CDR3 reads CASSLRGGMDEKLFF. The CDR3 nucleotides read TGTGCCAGCAGCTTACGGGGGGGGATGGATGAAAAACTGTTTTTT.

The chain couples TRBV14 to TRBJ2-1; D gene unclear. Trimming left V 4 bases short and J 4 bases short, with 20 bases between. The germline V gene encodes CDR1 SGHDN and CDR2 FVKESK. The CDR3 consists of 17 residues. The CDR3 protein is CASSLKKDPWKYNEQFF. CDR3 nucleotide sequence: TGTGCCAGCAGCCTAAAGAAAGACCCCTGGAAATACAATGAGCAGTTCTTC.

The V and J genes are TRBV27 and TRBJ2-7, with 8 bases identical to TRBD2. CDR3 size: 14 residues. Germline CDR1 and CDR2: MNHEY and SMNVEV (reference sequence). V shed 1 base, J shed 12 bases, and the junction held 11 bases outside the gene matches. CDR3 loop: CASSLLGGGPRRYF. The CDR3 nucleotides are TGTGCCAGCAGTTTATTGGGCGGGGGGCCCCGGCGGTACTTC.

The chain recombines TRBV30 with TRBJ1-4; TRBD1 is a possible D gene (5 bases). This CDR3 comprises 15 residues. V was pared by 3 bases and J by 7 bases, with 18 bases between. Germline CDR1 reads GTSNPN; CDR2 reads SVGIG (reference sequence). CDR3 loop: CAWRRGPQGGEKLFF. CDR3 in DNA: TGTGCCTGGAGAAGGGGCCCCCAAGGTGGTGAAAAACTGTTTTTT.

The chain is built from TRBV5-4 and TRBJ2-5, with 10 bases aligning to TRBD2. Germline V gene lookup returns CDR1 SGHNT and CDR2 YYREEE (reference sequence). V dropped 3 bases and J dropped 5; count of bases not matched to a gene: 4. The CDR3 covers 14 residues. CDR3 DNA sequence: TGTGCCAGCAGCTCGGGGACTAGCGCGGAGACCCAGTACTTC. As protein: CASSSGTSAETQYF.

The CDR3 sequence is CASSELGQGYEQYF. The DNA of the CDR3 is TGTGCCAGCAGTGAATTGGGGCAGGGATACGAGCAGTACTTC. The V and J genes are TRBV2 and TRBJ2-7; maybe TRBD1 (5 bases). CDR3 size: 14 residues. The V and J ends lost 2 bases and 4 bases respectively, with 12 bases between them. Germline CDR1 and CDR2: SNHLY and FYNNEI. The full variable domain, with the rest looked up from reference TRBV2 and TRBJ2-7, is EPEVTQTPSHQVTQMGQEVILRCVPISNHLYFYWYRQILGQKVEFLVSFYNNEISEKSEIFDDQFSVERPDGSNFTLKIRSTKLEDSAMYFCASSELGQGYEQYFGPGTRLTVT.

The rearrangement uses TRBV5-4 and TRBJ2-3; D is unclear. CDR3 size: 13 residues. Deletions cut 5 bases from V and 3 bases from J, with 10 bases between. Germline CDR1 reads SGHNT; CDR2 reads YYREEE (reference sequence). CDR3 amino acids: CASSPLVTDTQYF. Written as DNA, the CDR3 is TGTGCCAGCAGTCCCTTGGTAACAGATACGCAGTATTTT.

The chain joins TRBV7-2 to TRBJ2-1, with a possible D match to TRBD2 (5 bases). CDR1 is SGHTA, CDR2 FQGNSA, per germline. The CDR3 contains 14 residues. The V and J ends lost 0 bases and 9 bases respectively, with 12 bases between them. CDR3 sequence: CASSLALEVGEQFF. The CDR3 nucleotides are TGTGCCAGCAGCTTAGCGTTGGAGGTCGGTGAGCAGTTCTTC. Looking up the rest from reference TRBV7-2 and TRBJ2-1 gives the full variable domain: GAGVSQSPSNKVTEKGKDVELRCDPISGHTALYWYRQSLGQGLEFLIYFQGNSAPDKSGLPSDRFSAERTGGSVSTLTIQRTQQEDSAVYLCASSLALEVGEQFFGPGTRLTVL.

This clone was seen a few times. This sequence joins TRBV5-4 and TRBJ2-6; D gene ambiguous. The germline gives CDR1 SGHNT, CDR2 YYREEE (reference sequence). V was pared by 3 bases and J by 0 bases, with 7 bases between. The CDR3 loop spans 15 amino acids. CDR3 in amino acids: CASSSDFSGANVLTF. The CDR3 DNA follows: TGTGCCAGCAGCTCCGACTTCTCTGGGGCCAACGTCCTGACTTTC.

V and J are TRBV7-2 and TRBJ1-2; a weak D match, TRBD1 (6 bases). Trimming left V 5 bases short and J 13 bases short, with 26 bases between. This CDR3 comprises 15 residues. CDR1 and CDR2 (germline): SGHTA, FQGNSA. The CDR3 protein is CASSVRDSHRSRGTF. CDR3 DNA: TGTGCCAGCAGCGTCCGGGACTCACATCGTTCCAGGGGCACCTTC.

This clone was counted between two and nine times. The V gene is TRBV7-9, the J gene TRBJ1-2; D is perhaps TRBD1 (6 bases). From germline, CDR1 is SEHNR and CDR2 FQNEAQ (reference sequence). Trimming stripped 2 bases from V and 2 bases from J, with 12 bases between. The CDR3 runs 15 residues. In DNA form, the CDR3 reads TGTGCCAGCAGCTTAAGGGGACACAGAAACTATGGCTACACCTTC. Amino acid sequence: CASSLRGHRNYGYTF.

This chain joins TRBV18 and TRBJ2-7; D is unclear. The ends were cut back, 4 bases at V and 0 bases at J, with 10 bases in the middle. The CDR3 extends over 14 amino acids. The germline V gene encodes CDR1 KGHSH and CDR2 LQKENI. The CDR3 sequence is CASSLQASSYEQYF. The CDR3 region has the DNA TGTGCCAGCTCACTGCAGGCATCCTCCTACGAGCAGTACTTC.

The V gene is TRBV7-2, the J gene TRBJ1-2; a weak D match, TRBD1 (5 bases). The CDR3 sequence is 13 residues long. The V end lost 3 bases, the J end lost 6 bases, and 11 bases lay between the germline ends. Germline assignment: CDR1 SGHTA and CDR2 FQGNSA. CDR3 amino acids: CASSFSGANGYTF. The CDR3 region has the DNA TGTGCCAGCAGCTTTTCCGGGGCGAATGGCTACACCTTC.

DNA for the CDR3: TGTGCCAGCAGGACAGAATACAGCTCCTATAATTCACCCCTCCACTTT. This codes for CASRTEYSSYNSPLHF. The V gene is TRBV27, the J gene TRBJ1-6, with D possibly being TRBD1 (5 bases). CDR3 length: 16 amino acids. Germline loops: CDR1 MNHEY, CDR2 SMNVEV (reference sequence). V was shortened by 6 bases and J by 0 bases, with 12 bases between the two germline ends.

CDR3 in amino acids: CAASRQENTEAFF. Here the CDR3 DNA reads TGTGCCGCCTCACGACAGGAGAACACTGAAGCTTTCTTT. The chain joins TRBV10-3 to TRBJ1-1; possibly TRBD1 for D (6 bases). Germline CDR1 reads ENHRY; CDR2 reads SYGVKD. The V end lost 11 bases, the J end lost 1 base, and 14 bases lay between the germline ends. The CDR3 contains 13 residues.

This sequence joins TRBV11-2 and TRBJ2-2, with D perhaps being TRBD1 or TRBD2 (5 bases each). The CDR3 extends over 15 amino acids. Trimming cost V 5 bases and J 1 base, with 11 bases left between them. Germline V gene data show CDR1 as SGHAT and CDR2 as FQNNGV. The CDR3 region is CASSPGRMNTGELFF. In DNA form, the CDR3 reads TGTGCCAGCAGCCCGGGACGGATGAACACCGGGGAGCTGTTTTTT.